The sample holds many counts of the clone carrying this T cell receptor beta chain. Its specificity is unknown. These data originate in a study of tumor-infiltrating lymphocytes in primary liver carcinoma. Study summary: The patients, men and women alike, were aged 30 to 69 years. Study-level findings and limits: Relative to blood, tumors carried a significantly larger fraction of the repertoire in their top 250 clones (p = 0.039). Among the pair types, tumor region pairs showed more overlap than tumor-adjacent and tumor-blood pairs.

Production of TCR beta cDNA used 400 to 650 ng total RNA together with a constant-region primer. Library construction for TCR beta comprised three nested multiplex PCR rounds performed with slightly modified ARM-PCR. TCRdb reprocessed the multiplex PCR reads via MiXCR and lists one record per CDR3 protein. The sample lists 250,000 to 350,000 distinct CDR3 sequences, almost 60% occurring once. Alongside blood RNA obtained from unsorted whole blood, germline DNA was also extracted. In advance of surgery, around 4 milliliters of peripheral blood were collected. This clonotype was obtained from a woman in her twenties or thirties with primary liver carcinoma and hepatitis B virus infection. Sequenced input: peripheral blood.

CDR3 protein: CASSDPGLWVYNEQFF. CDR3 DNA: TGCGCCAGCAGTGACCCGGGACTATGGGTCTACAATGAGCAGTTCTTC. The V gene is TRBV10-2, the J gene TRBJ2-1; the match to TRBD2 covers 7 bases. Germline V gene data show CDR1 as WSHSY and CDR2 as SAAADI. V dropped 3 bases and J dropped 3; count of bases not matched to a gene: 8. This CDR3 spans 16 amino acids.